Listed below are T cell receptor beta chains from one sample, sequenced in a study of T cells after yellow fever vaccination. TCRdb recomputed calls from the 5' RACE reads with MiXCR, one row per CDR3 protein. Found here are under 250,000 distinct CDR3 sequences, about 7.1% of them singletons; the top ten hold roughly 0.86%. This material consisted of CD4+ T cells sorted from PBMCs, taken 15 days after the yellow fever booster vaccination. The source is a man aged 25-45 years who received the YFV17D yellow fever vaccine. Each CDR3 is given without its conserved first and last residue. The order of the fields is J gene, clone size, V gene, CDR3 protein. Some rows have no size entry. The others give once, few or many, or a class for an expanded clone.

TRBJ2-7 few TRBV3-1 ASIGTGEQY
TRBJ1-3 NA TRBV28 ASSPGGGYSGNTIY
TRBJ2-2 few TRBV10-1 ASSAGGSTGELF
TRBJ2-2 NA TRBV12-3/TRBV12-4 ASSLVPRSAGELF
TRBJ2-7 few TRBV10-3 AISERWDRGSDEQY
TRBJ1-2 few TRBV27 ASSLSPHGSMYGYT
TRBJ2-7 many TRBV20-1 SATRASEDSYEQY
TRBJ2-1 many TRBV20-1 SAGTGFEQF
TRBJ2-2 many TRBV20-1 SARGAGRGSGRPNTGELF
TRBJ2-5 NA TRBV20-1 SARKRIQETQY
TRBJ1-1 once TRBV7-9 ASSSWEAEAF
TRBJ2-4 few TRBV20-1 SARDIAKNIQY
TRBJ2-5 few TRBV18 ASSPGAGAVGTQY
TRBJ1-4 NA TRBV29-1 STRDNEKLF
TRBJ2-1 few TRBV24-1 ATSGGGSYNEQF
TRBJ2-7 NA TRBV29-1 SVTGTVTYEQY
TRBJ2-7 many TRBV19 ASSTSGTSGYYEQY
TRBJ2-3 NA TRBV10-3 AISNRDRKTDTQY
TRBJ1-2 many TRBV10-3 AISGQGANYGYT
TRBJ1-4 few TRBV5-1 ASSPAGANEKLF
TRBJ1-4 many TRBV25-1 ASREDRGFGEKLF
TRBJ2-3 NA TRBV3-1 ASRSSDTQY
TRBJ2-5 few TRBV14 ASSPQSSPY